Detailed here is one TCR beta chain. Its specificity is not known. This record comes from a study of T cells in Graves' hyperthyroidism and ophthalmopathy. General study results and limits: Also found in blood were most expanded thyroid clonotypes above 0.001. A model built on 13 V-J features separated ophthalmopathy from stable hyperthyroidism.

Those patients with uncontrolled infection, other autoimmune disease, pregnancy or lactation were excluded. The V gene's germline CDR1 is LNHNV and CDR2 YYDKDF (reference sequence). CDR3 length: 13 amino acids. Trimming left V 1 base short and J 3 bases short, with 6 bases between. RNA transcripts yielded amplified TCR beta CDR3 regions. The HTBI primer set was used in a first-round RT-PCR of the TCR CDR3. TCRdb reprocessed the multiplex PCR reads with MiXCR, giving one entry per CDR3 protein. The profile covers 480,000 or so distinct CDR3 sequences, with 46% appearing a single time and approximately 44% taken by the ten largest.

This clonotype was obtained from an adult woman with Graves' disease, either hyperthyroidism or ophthalmopathy (not recorded which). The chain recombines TRBV15 with TRBJ2-5, with D perhaps matching TRBD2 (5 bases). The sequencing sample was made of peripheral blood or thyroid tissue (not recorded which). CDR3: CATSRAAEETQYF. The CDR3 DNA reads TGTGCCACCAGCAGAGCAGCGGAAGAGACCCAGTACTTC.